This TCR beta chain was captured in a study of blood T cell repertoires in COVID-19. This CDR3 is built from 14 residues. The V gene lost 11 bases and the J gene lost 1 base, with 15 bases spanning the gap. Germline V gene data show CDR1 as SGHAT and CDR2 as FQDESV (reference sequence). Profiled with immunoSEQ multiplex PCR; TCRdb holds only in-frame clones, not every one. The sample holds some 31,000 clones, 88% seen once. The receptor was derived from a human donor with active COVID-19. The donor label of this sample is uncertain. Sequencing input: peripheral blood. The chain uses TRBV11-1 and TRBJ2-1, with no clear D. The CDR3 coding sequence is TGTGCCTCGAACGGCCTAGAGTCCTACAATGAGCAGTTCTTC. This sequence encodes CASNGLESYNEQFF.